Following are 5 T cell receptor beta chains from one sample sequenced in a study of blood T cell repertoires in COVID-19. Generated by immunoSEQ multiplex PCR, the TCRdb table keeps only in-frame clones and is missing some. The data show some 390,000 clones, 87% seen once. Sequenced sample: peripheral blood. The origin of the receptors is a woman aged 60 to 75 with COVID-19, enrolled during active disease.

V and J are TRBV19 and TRBJ1-2, with D perhaps TRBD1 (6 bases). The CDR3 runs to 14 residues. V lost 6 bases and J lost 4, with 15 bases in between. Per germline, CDR1 LNHDA and CDR2 SQIVND (reference sequence). The CDR3 loop reads CASSPQGGFYGYTF. DNA of the CDR3: TGTGCCAGTAGCCCTCAAGGGGGTTTCTATGGCTACACCTTC.

The chain joins TRBV11-1 to TRBJ2-2, with D possibly matching TRBD1 (6 bases). V dropped 5 bases and J dropped 6 bases, with 10 bases sitting between them. CDR3 length: 13 amino acids. The germline V gene has CDR1 SGHAT and CDR2 FQDESV (reference sequence). This CDR3 is CASSPQGSGELFF. CDR3 nucleotide sequence: TGTGCCAGCAGCCCACAGGGATCCGGGGAGCTGTTTTTT.

The rearrangement links TRBV4-1 to TRBJ2-1; perhaps TRBD1 as D (6 bases). V lost 1 base, J lost 3 bases, and 10 bases lay in between. The germline V gene encodes CDR1 MGHRA and CDR2 YSYEKL. The CDR3 runs 15 residues. The CDR3 here is CASSQVQGDYNEQFF. CDR3 sequence (DNA): TGCGCCAGCAGCCAAGTACAGGGAGACTACAATGAGCAGTTCTTC.

The rearrangement joins TRBV7-8 to TRBJ1-5; D gene unclear. V lost 1 base and J 0 bases, leaving 13 bases between the germline ends. The CDR3 contains 17 residues. Germline lookup yields CDR1 SGHVS and CDR2 FQNEAQ. For the CDR3, the DNA is TGTGCCAGCAGCTTAGATCCAGGAAGCTATAGCAATCAGCCCCAGCATTTT. Amino acid sequence: CASSLDPGSYSNQPQHF.

The chain uses TRBV7-9 and TRBJ1-1; weak D call: TRBD1 (5 bases). The CDR3 consists of 13 residues. Trimming cost V 5 bases and J 5 bases, with 12 bases left between them. Germline assignment: CDR1 SEHNR and CDR2 FQNEAQ (reference sequence). The CDR3 nucleotides are TGTGCCAGCAGCCCCGGGGGAGGTACTGAAGCTTTCTTT. This codes for CASSPGGGTEAFF.